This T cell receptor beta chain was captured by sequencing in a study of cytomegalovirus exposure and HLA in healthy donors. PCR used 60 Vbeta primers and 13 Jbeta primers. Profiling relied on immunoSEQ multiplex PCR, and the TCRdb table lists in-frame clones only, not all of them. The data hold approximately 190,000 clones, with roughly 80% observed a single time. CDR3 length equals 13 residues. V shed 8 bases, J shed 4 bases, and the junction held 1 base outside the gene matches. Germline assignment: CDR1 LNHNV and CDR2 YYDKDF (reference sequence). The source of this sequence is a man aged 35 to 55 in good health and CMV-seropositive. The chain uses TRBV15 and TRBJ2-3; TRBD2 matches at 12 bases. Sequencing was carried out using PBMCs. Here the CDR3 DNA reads TGTGCCACCCGACTAGCGGGGGCAGATACGCAGTATTTT. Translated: CATRLAGADTQYF.